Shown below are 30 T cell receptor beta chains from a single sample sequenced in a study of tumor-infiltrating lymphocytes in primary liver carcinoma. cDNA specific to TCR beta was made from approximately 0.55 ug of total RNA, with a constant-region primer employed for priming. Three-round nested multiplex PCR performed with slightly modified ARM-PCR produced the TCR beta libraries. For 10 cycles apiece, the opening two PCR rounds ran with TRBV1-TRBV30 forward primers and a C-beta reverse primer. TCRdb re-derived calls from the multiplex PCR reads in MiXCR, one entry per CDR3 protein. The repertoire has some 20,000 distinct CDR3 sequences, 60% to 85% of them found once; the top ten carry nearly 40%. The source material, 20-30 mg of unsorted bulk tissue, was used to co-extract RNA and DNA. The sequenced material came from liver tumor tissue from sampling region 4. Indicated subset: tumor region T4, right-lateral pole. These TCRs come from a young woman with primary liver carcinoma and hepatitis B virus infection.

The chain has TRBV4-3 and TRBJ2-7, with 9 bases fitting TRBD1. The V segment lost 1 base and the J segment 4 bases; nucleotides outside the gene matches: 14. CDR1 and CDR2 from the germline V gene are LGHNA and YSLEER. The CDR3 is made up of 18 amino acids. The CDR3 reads CASSQAVTGGHIGYEQYF. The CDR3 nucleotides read TGCGCCAGCAGCCAAGCCGTGACAGGGGGTCACATTGGGTACGAGCAGTACTTC.

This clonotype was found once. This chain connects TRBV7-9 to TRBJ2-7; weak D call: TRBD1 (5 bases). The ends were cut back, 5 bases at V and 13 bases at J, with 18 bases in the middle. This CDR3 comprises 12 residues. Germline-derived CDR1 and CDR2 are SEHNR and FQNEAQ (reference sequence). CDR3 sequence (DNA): TGTGCCAGCAGCGCGGACACCTACGAGCTATACTTC. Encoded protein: CASSADTYELYF.

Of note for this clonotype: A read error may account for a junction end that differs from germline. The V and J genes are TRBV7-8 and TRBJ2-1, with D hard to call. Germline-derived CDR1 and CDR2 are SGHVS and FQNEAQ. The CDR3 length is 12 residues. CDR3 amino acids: CANSRTLNEEFF. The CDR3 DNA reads TGTGCCAACAGCCGCACTCTCAATGAGGAGTTCTTC.

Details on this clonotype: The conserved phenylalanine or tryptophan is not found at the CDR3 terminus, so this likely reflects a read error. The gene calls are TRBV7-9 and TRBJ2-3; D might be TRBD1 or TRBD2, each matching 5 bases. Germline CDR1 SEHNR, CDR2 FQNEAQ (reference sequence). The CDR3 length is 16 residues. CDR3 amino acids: CASSSARGVSTDTQYL. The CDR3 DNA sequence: TGTGCCAGTAGCTCGGCGCGAGGGGTTAGCACAGATACGCAGTATTTG.

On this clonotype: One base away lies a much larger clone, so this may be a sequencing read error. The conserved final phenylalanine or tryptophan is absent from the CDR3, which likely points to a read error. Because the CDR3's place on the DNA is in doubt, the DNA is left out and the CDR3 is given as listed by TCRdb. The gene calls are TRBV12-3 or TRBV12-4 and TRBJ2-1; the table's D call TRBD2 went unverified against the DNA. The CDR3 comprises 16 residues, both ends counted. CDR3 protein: CASKLGDGISYNEQLI.

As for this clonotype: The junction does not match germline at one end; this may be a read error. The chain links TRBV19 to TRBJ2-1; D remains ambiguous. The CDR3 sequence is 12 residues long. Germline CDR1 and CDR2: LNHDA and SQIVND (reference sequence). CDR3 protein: CASSISSNEQFF. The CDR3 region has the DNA TGTGCCAGTAGTATATCGAGTAATGAGCAGTTCTTT. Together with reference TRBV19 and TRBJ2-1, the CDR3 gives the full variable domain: DGGITQSPKYLFRKEGQNVTLSCEQNLNHDAMYWYRQDPGQGLRLIYYSQIVNDFQKGDIAEGYSVSREKKESFPLTVTSAQKNPTAFYLCASSISSNEQFFGPGTRLTVL.

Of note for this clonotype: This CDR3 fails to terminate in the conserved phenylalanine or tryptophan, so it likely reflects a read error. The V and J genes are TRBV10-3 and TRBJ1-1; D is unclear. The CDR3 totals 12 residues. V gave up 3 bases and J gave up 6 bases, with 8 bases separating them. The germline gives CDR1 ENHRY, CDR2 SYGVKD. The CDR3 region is CAISERPPEAFC. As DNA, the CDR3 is TGTGCCATCAGTGAACGGCCGCCTGAAGCTTTCTGT.

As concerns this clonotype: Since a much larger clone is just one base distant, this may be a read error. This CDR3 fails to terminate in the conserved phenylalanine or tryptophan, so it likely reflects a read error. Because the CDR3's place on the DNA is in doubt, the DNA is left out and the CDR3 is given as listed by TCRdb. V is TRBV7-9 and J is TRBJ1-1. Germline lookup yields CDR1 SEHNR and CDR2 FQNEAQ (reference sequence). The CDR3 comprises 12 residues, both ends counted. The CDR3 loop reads CASGTLNTEVFL.

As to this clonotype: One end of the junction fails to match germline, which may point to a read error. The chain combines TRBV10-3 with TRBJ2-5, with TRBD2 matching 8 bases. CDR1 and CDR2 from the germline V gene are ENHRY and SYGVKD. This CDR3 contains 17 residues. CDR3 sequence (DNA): TGTGCCTTCAGTGACGGAGCGGGAGAGGACTTCCAAGAGAGCCAGTATTTC. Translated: CAFSDGAGEDFQESQYF.

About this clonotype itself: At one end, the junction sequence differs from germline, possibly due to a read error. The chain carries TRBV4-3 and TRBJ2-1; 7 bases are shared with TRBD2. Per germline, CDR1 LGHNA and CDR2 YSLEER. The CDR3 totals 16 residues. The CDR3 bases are TGCGCCAGCAACCATGATTGGGACTACGCCTACAATGAGCAGTTCTTT. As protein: CASNHDWDYAYNEQFF.

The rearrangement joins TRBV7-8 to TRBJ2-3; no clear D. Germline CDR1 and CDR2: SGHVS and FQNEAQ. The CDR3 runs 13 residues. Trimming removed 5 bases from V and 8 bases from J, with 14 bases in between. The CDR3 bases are TGTGCCAGCAGCATAGGTGGAGTGACTACGCAGTATTTT. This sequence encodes CASSIGGVTTQYF.

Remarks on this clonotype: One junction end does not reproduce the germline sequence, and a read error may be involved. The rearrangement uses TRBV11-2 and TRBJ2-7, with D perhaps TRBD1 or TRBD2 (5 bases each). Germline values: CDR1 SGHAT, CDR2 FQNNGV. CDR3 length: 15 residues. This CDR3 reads CVSSSPGTGTYGQHF. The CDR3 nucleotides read TGTGTCAGCAGCTCTCCTGGGACGGGTACCTACGGGCAGCACTTC.

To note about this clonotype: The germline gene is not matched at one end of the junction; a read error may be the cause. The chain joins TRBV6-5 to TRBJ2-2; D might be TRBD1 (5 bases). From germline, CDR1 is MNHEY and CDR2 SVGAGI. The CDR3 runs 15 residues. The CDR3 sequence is CASSLRTWFTGELFF. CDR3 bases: TGTGCTAGCAGTCTGCGGACATGGTTCACCGGGGAGCTGTTTTTT.

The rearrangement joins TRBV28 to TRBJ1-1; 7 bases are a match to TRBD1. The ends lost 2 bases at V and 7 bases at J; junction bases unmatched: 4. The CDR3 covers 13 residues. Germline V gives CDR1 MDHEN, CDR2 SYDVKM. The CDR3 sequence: CASSLEGANEAFF. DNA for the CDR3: TGTGCCAGCAGTTTAGAGGGGGCTAATGAAGCTTTCTTT. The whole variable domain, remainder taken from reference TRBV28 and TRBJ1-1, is DVKVTQSSRYLVKRTGEKVFLECVQDMDHENMFWYRQDPGLGLRLIYFSYDVKMKEKGDIPEGYSVSREKKERFSLILESASTNQTSMYLCASSLEGANEAFFGQGTRLTVV.

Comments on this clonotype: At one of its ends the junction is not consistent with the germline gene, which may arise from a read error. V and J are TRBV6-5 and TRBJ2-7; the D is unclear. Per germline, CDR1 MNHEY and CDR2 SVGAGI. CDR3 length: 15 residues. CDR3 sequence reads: CASGYKGSSSYEQYF. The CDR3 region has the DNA TGTGCCAGCGGTTACAAGGGCAGCAGCTCCTATGAGCAGTACTTC.

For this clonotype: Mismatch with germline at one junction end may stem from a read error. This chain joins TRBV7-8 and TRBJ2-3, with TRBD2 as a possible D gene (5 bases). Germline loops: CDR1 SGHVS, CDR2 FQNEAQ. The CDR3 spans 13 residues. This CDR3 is CASSSLVSYTQYF. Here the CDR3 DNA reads TGTGCGAGCAGCTCACTAGTATCATATACACAGTATTTT. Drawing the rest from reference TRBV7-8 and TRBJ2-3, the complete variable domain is GAGVSQSPRYKVAKRGQDVALRCDPISGHVSLFWYQQALGQGPEFLTYFQNEAQLDKSGLPSDRFFAERPEGSVSTLKIQRTQQEDSAVYLCASSSLVSYTQYFGPGTRLTVL.

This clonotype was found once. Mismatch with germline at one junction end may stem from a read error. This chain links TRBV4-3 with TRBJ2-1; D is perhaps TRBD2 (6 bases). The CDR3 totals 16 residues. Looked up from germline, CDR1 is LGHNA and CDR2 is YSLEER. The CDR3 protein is CASSQDAGRSYNEQFF. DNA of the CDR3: TGCGCCAGCAGCCAAGATGCGGGAAGATCCTATAATGAACAGTTCTTC.

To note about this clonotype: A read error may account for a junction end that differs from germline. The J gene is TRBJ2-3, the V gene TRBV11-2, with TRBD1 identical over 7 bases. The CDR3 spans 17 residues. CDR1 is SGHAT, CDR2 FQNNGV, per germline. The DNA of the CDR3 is TGTGCCAGCAGCTTAGGGGGACAGAGATTTTTCAAAGTTACGCAGTACTTT. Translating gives CASSLGGQRFFKVTQYF.

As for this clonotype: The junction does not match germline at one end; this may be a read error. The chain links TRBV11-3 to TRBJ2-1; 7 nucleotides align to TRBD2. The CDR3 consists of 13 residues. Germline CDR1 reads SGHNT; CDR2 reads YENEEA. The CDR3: CAGASGCGNEQLF. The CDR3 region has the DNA TGTGCCGGCGCTAGCGGATGTGGGAATGAGCAGTTATTC. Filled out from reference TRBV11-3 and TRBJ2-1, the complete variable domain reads EAGVVQSPRYKIIEKKQPVAFWCNPISGHNTLYWYLQNLGQGPELLIRYENEEAVDDSQLPKDRFSAERLKGVDSTLKIQPAELGDSAVYLCAGASGCGNEQLFGPGTRLTVL.

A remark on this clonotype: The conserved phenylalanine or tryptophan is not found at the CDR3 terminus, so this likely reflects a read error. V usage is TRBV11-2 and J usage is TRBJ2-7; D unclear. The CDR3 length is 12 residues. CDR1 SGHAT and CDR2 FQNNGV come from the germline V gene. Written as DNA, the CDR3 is TGTGCCAGACGCATAGGGTACCACGACCAGTACCTC. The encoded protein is CARRIGYHDQYL.

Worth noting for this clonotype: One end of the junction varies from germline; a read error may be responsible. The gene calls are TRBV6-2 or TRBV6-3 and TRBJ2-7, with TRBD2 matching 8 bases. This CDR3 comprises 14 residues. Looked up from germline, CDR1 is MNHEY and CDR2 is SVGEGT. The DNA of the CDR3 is TGTGCCGGCACTAACAGCGGGAGACCCTACGAGCTGTACTTC. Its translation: CAGTNSGRPYELYF.

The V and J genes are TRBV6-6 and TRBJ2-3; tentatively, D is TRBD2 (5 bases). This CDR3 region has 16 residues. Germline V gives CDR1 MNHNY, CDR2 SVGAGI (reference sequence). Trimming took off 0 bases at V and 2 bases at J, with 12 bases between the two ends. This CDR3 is CASSYSFGGSTDTQYF. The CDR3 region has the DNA TGTGCCAGCAGTTACTCTTTTGGCGGGTCCACAGATACGCAGTATTTT.

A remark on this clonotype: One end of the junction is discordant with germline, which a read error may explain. CDR3 sequence: CAISHYRAVTEAFF. The CDR3, as DNA: TGCGCCATCAGCCACTACAGGGCGGTAACTGAAGCTTTCTTC. This chain links TRBV4-3 with TRBJ1-1; a possible D gene is TRBD1 (6 bases). This CDR3 is built from 14 residues. Germline lookup yields CDR1 LGHNA and CDR2 YSLEER.

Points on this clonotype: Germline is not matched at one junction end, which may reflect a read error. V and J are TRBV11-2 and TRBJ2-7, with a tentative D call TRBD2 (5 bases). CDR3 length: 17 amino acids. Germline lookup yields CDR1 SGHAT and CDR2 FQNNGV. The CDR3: CASSLGGTAPSSYEQYF. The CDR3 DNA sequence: TGCGCCAGCAGCTTAGGAGGTACAGCTCCGAGTTCCTACGAGCAGTACTTC.

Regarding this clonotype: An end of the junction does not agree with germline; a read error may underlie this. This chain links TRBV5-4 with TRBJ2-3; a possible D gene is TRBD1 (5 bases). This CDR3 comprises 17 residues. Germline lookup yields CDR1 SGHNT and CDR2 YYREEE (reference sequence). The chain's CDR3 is CASSVDGHPPLTNTQYF. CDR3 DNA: TGTGCCAGCAGCGTGGACGGACACCCTCCACTCACAAATACGCAGTATTTT.

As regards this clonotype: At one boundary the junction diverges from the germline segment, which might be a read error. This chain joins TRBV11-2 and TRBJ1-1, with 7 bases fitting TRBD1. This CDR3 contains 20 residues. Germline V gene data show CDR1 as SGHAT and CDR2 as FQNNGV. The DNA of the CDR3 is TGTGCCAGCAGCGCTCGGGACAGTGGGCGCAAGAGGTGTAGTAACGCTGAGGCTTTCTTT. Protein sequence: CASSARDSGRKRCSNAEAFF.

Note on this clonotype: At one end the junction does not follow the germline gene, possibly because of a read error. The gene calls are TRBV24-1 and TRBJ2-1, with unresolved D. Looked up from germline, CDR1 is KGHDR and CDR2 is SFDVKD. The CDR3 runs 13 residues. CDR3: CVTSDDNGNEQFF. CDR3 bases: TGTGTCACCAGTGACGATAATGGCAATGAGCAGTTCTTC.

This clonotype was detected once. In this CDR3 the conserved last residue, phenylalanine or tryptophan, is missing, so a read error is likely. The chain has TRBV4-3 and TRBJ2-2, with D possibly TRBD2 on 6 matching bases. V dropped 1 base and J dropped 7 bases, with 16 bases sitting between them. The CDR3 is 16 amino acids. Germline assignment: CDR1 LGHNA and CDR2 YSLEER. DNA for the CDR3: TGCGCCAGCAGCCAAGGGGCGGGGATCCTCGTCGGGGAGCTGTTTCTT. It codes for CASSQGAGILVGELFL.

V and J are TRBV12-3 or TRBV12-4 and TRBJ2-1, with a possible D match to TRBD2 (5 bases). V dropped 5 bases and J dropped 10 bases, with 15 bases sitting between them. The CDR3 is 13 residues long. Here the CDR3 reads CASSHHFRLEQFF. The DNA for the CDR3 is TGTGCCAGCAGTCATCACTTCCGACTAGAGCAGTTCTTC.

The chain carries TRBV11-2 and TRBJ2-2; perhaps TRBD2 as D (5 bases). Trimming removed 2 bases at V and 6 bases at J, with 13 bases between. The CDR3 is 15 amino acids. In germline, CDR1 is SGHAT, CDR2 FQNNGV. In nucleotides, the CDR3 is TGTGCCAGCAGCTTATTCCGTAGCGTTCCCGGGGAGCTGTTTTTT. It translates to CASSLFRSVPGELFF.